This T cell receptor (beta chain) was identified during a study of cytomegalovirus exposure and HLA in healthy donors. PCR primers comprised 60 Vbeta and 13 Jbeta primers. Assay used: immunoSEQ multiplex PCR; TCRdb lists only in-frame clones, some missing. Of 130,000 to 150,000 clones detected, around 77% appear once; the ten largest clones hold 4.5% to 6%. From germline, CDR1 is SQVTM and CDR2 ANQGSEA. The CDR3 totals 13 residues. V lost 3 bases and J lost 0, with 6 bases in between. The receptor was isolated from a woman between 50 and 59 years old in good health and CMV-seronegative. V gene TRBV29-1 combines with J gene TRBJ2-4; D is ambiguous. The material sequenced was PBMCs. The CDR3 coding sequence is TGCAGCGTTGAGCCAGTAGCCAAAAACATTCAGTACTTC. Translated: CSVEPVAKNIQYF.